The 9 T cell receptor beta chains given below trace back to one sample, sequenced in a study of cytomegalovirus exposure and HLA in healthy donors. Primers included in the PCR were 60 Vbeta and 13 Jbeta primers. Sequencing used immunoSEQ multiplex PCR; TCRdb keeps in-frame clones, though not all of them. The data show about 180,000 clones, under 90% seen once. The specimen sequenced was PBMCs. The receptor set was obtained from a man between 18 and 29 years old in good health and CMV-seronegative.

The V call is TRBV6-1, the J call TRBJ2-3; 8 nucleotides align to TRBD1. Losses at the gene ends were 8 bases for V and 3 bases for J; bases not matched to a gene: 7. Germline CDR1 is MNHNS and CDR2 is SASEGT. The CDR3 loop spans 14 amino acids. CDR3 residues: CASRRQGRTDTQYF. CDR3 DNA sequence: TGTGCCAGCCGGAGACAGGGGAGGACAGATACGCAGTATTTT.

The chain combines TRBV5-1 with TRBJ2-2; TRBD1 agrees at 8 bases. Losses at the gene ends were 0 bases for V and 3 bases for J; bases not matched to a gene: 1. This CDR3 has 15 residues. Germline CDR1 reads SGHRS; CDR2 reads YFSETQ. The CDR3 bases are TGCGCCAGCAGCTTGGCAGGGGGCGACACCGGGGAGCTGTTTTTT. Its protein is CASSLAGGDTGELFF.

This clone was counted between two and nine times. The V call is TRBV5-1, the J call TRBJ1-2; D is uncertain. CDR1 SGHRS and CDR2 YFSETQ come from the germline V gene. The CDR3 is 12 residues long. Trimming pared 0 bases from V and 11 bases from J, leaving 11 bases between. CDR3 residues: CASSLDHLRYTF. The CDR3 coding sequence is TGCGCCAGCAGCTTGGACCACCTGAGGTACACCTTC.

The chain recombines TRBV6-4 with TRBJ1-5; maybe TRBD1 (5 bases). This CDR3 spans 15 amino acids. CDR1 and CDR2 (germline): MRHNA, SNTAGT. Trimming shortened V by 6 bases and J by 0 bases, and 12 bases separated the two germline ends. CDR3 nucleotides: TGTGCCAGCAGAAGGACACCATATAGCAATCAGCCCCAGCATTTT. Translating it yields CASRRTPYSNQPQHF.

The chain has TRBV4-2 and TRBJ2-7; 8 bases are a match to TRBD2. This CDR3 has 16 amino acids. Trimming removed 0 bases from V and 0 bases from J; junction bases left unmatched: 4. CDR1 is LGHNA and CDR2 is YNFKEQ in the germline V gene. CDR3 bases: TGTGCCAGCAGCCAAGATCGACTAGCGCTCTCCTACGAGCAGTACTTC. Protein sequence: CASSQDRLALSYEQYF.

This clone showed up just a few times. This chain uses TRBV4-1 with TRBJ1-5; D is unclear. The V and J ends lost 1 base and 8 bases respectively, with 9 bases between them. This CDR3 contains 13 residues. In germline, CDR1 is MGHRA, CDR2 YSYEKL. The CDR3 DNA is TGCGCCAGCAGCCAAGGTGTCCTAGAGCCCCAGCATTTT. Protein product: CASSQGVLEPQHF.

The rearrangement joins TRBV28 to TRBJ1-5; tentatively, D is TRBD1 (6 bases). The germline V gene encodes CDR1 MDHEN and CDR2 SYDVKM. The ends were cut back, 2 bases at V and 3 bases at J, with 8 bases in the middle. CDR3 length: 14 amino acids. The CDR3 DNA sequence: TGTGCCAGCAGTTTAGCAGGGGTCAATCAGCCCCAGCATTTT. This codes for CASSLAGVNQPQHF.

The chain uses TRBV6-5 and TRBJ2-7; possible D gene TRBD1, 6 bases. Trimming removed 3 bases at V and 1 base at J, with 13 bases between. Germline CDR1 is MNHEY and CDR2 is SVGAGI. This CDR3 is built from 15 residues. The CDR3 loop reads CASSYLDRYSYEQYF. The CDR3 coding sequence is TGTGCCAGCAGTTATTTAGACAGGTATTCCTACGAGCAGTACTTC.

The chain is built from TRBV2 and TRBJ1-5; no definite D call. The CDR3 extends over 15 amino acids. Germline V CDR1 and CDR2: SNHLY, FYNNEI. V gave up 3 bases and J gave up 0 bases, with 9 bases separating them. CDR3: CASSDFLRSNQPQHF. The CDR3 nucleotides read TGTGCCAGCAGTGATTTTCTTCGTAGCAATCAGCCCCAGCATTTT.